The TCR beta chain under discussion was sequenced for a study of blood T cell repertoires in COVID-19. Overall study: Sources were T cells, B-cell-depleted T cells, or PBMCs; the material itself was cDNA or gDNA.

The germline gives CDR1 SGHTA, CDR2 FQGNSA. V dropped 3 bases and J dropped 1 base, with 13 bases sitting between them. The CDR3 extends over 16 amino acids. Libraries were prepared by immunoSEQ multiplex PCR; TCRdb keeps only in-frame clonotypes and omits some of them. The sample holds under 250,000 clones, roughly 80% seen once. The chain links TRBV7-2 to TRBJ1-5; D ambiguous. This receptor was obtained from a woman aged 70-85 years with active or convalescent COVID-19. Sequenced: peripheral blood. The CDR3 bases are TGTGCCAGCAGCTTGGTGGGAGCGGGGAGCAATCAGCCCCAGCATTTT. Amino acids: CASSLVGAGSNQPQHF.